This T cell receptor (beta chain) was retrieved from a study of blood T cell repertoires in COVID-19. Per the original methods: Reference gene primer amplification in the assay estimated nucleated cell counts. Clones were read by immunoSEQ multiplex PCR, and TCRdb kept only the in-frame ones, dropping some. V and J calls plus clone size are reproduced from that table; the DNA served to infer D and trimming. This sample carries 100,000 to 120,000 clones, around nine tenths of them seen once, and the ten largest clones take 8% to 9%. J gave up 4 bases and V 1 base, and 4 bases lay outside the gene matches. The germline V gene encodes CDR1 LGHNA and CDR2 YNFKEQ. The CDR3 length is 16 residues.

This chain uses TRBV4-2 with TRBJ2-1; 10 bases agree with TRBD2. The sample comprised peripheral blood. The sequence came from a woman in her sixties or seventies who had recovered from COVID-19. CDR3 protein: CASSQGRAGGYNEQFF. In nucleotides, the CDR3 is TGTGCCAGCAGCCAAGGTCGAGCGGGGGGGTACAATGAGCAGTTCTTC.